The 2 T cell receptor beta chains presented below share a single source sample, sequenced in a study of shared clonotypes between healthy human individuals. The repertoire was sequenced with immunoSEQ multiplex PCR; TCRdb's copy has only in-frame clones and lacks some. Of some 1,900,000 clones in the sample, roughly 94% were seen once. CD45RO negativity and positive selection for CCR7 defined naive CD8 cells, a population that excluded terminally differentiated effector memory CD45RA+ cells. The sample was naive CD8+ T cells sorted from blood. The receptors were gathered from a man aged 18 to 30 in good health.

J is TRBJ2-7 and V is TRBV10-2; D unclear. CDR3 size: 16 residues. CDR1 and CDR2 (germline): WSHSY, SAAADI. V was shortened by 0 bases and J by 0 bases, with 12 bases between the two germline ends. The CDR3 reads CASSESPSPSSYEQYF. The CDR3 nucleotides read TGCGCCAGCAGTGAGTCTCCCAGTCCCAGCTCCTACGAGCAGTACTTC.

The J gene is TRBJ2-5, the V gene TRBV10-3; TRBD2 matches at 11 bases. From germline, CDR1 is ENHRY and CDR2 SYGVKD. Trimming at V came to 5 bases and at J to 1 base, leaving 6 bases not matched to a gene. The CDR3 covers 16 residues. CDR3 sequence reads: CAISSLAGDRQETQYF. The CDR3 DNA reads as TGTGCCATCAGTTCACTAGCGGGAGATCGCCAAGAGACCCAGTACTTC.